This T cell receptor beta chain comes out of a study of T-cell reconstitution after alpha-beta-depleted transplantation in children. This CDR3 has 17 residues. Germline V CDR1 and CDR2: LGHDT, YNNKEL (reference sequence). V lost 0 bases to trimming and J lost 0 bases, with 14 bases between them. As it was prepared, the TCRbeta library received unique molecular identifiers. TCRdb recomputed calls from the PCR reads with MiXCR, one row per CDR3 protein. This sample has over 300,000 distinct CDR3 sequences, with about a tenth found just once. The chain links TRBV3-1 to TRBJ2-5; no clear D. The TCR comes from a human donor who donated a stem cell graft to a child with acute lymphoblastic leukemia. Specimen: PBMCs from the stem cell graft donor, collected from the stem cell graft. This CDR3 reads CASSQDLRWWDQETQYF. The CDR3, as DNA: TGTGCCAGCAGCCAAGATCTCCGTTGGTGGGACCAAGAGACCCAGTACTTC.